These 8 T cell receptor beta chains came from one sample sequenced in a study of CD4 T cells in relation to SARS-CoV-2 and coronaviruses. The antigens these receptors bind are not known. Before the COVID-19 pandemic, during about 2011-2018, CD4+ T cells were taken from unexposed donors. After 10 to 11 days of culture, CD4+ T cells were isolated. TCRdb's table, derived via immunoSEQ multiplex PCR, lists solely in-frame clones and lacks some. The table lists about 23,000 clones, 68% of them singletons. Sequenced: CD4+ T cells from PBMCs, cultured in vitro. The origin of the receptors is a human donor in good health.

The rearrangement joins TRBV10-3 to TRBJ2-3; 11 nucleotides align to TRBD1. Trimming took 4 bases from V and 3 from J; bases not matched to a gene: 0. Germline V gene lookup returns CDR1 ENHRY and CDR2 SYGVKD. The CDR3 length is 14 residues. The CDR3: CAISGDRGTDTQYF. The CDR3 DNA reads as TGTGCCATCAGTGGGGACAGGGGGACAGATACGCAGTATTTT.

This chain joins TRBV29-1 and TRBJ1-2; 10 bases agree with TRBD1. J gave up 8 bases and V 6 bases, and 12 bases lay outside the gene matches. Germline CDR1 is SQVTM and CDR2 is ANQGSEA. This CDR3 has 14 amino acids. The CDR3 DNA is TGCAGCGTACCCATGGGGGACAGGGGATTGGGCTACACCTTC. Its protein product is CSVPMGDRGLGYTF.

This chain connects TRBV11-2 to TRBJ1-1, with D uncertain. This CDR3 comprises 13 residues. Germline-derived CDR1 and CDR2 are SGHAT and FQNNGV. Trimming took off 1 base at V and 7 bases at J, with 10 bases between the two ends. As DNA, the CDR3 is TGTGCCAGCAGCTTAGGTAGGGCCAGTGAAGCTTTCTTT. Translated, it gives CASSLGRASEAFF.

The V call is TRBV7-2, the J call TRBJ2-5; 7 nucleotides match TRBD1. CDR1 is SGHTA, CDR2 FQGNSA, per germline. Trimming took 1 base from V and 3 from J; bases not matched to a gene: 5. The CDR3 length is 15 residues. The CDR3 region is CASSLVRDRKETQYF. The DNA for the CDR3 is TGTGCCAGCAGCTTAGTTCGGGACAGAAAAGAGACCCAGTACTTC.

The chain recombines TRBV24-1 with TRBJ2-3; a weak D match, TRBD1 (6 bases). V was cut by 5 bases and J by 3 bases, with 11 bases left in between. Germline lookup yields CDR1 KGHDR and CDR2 SFDVKD. There are 14 residues in the CDR3. Written as DNA, the CDR3 is TGTGCCACCAGTGGGCAGGGGAGTACAGATACGCAGTATTTT. Translated: CATSGQGSTDTQYF.

The genes are TRBV27 and TRBJ2-3; 7 nucleotides agree with TRBD2. The junction had 12 bases not matched to a gene; V was cut back by 5 bases and J by 4 bases. The germline gives CDR1 MNHEY, CDR2 SMNVEV (reference sequence). The CDR3 contains 16 residues. CDR3 coding DNA: TGTGCCAGCAGTGTCTCTCCAGCGGGATTGGCAGATACGCAGTATTTT. Its protein product is CASSVSPAGLADTQYF.

The chain uses TRBV19 and TRBJ1-1, with D perhaps matching TRBD1 (6 bases). The CDR3 is 15 amino acids. Germline lookup yields CDR1 LNHDA and CDR2 SQIVND (reference sequence). V was trimmed by 7 bases and J by 5 bases, leaving 20 bases between them. CDR3 amino acids: CASTSVRGLRTEAFF. The CDR3, as DNA: TGTGCCAGTACATCCGTCAGGGGACTGAGGACTGAAGCTTTCTTT.

This chain connects TRBV6-5 to TRBJ1-4, with 12 bases aligning to TRBD1. Losses at the gene ends were 7 bases for V and 8 bases for J; bases not matched to a gene: 5. CDR1 is MNHEY, CDR2 SVGAGI, per germline. The CDR3 runs 14 residues. The CDR3 nucleotides read TGTGCCAGCATTACCGGGACAGGGGGCGAAAAACTGTTTTTT. Its protein is CASITGTGGEKLFF.